This T cell receptor beta chain was documented in a study of identifying expanded T cells in peripheral blood. Study-wide results and caveats: Over about two and four weeks, about 15 and 19 clones changed, versus approximately 1.1 between replicates.

Some clones are missing from TCRdb's copy, which holds only in-frame ones; the method was immunoSEQ multiplex PCR. The table includes 50,000 to 75,000 clones, around 87% detected once. This clone has only one observation. Its antigen is unidentified. This TCR was recovered from a person aged 18-70 years in good health. The sequenced sample consisted of blood.

The CDR3 DNA is TGCGCCAGCAGCCAAGAGGCCCCCCAACAGGGGGCGGCCTACAATGAGCAGTTCTTC. Translated, it gives CASSQEAPQQGAAYNEQFF. The chain joins TRBV4-1 to TRBJ2-1; 9 bases fit TRBD1. This CDR3 comprises 19 residues. Germline V gene sequence: CDR1 MGHRA, CDR2 YSYEKL. The junction had 11 bases not matched to a gene; V was cut back by 0 bases and J by 2 bases.